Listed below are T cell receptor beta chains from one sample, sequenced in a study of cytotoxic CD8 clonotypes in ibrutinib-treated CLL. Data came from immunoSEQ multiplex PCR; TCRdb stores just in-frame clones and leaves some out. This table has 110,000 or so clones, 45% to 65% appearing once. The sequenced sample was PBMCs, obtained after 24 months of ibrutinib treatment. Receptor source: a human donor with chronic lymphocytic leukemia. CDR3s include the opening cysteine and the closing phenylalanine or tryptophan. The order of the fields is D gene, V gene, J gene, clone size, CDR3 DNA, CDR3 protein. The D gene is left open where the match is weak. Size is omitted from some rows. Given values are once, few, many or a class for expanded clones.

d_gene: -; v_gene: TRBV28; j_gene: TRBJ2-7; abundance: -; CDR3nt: TGTGCCAGCATGGCGGGGAGCCCCTACGAGCAGTACTTC; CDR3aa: CASMAGSPYEQYF
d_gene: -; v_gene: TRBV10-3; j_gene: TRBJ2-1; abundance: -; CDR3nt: TGTGCCATCAGTGAGTCCACAGGGTCTGGGAACAATGAGCAGTTCTTC; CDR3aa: CAISESTGSGNNEQFF
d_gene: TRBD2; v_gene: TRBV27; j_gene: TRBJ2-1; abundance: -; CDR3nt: TGTGCCAGCAGTTTTGCGGCGGGGGGTTTATTCTATGAGCAGTTCTTC; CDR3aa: CASSFAAGGLFYEQFF
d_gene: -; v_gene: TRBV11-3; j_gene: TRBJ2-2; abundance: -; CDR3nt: TGTGCCAGCAGCTTACTTCGAGGGGACACCGGGGAGCTGTTTTTT; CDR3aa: CASSLLRGDTGELFF
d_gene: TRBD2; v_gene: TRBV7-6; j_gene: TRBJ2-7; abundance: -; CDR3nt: TGTGCCAGCAGCATAATGCCGGGGGGGGCCGCCGAGCAGTACTTC; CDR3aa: CASSIMPGGAAEQYF
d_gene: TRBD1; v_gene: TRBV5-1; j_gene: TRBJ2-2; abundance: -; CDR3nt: TGCGCCAGCAGCTTGGCGGGGACAGGTGTCACCGGGGAGCTGTTTTTT; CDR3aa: CASSLAGTGVTGELFF
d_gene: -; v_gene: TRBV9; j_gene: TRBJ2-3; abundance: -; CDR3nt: TGTGCCAGCAGCGTAGGTTTAGGGTTGGGGGGCACAGATACGCAGTATTTT; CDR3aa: CASSVGLGLGGTDTQYF
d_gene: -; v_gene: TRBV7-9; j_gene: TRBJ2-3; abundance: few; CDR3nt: TGTGCCAGCAGCTTAGACAGGGTAACGCAGTATTTT; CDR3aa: CASSLDRVTQYF
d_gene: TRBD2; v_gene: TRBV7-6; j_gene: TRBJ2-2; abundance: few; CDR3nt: TGTGCCAGCAGCTCAACTAGCGGGGGGGCCGGGGAGCTGTTTTTT; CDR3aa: CASSSTSGGAGELFF
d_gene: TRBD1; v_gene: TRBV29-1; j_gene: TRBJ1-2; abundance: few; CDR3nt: TGCAGCGCGGGACAGGGCCAACTGGATGGCTACACCTTC; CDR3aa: CSAGQGQLDGYTF
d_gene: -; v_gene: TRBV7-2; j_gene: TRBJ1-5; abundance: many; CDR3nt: TGTGCCAGCAGCTTAGTTCGAGCTAGCAATCAGCCCCAGCATTTT; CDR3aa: CASSLVRASNQPQHF
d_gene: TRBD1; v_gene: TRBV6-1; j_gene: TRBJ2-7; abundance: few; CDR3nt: TGTGCCAGCAGTGCATTAGGGACAGTGACGTCCTACGAGCAGTACTTC; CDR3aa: CASSALGTVTSYEQYF
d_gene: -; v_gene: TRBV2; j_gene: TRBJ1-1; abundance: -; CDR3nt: TGTGCCAGCAGTGAACGGGGTGGGAACACTGAAGCTTTCTTT; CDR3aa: CASSERGGNTEAFF
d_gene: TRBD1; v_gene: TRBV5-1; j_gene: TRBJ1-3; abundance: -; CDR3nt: TGCGCCAGCAGCTTAGGGACAGGGAGCTCTGGAAACACCATATATTTT; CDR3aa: CASSLGTGSSGNTIYF
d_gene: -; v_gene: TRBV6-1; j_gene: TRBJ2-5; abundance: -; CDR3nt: TGTGCCAGCAGTGAAAAGGCAGGCAAGGTTGAGACCCAGTACTTC; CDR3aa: CASSEKAGKVETQYF
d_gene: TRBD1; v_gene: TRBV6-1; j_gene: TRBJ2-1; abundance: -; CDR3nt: TGTGCCAGCAGTATCGGACAGGGAGTCAATGAGCAGTTCTTC; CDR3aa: CASSIGQGVNEQFF
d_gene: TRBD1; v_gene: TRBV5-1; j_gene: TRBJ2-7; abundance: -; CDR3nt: TGCGCCAGCAGCTTGGTTTGGGACAGCTCCTACGAGCAGTACTTC; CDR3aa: CASSLVWDSSYEQYF
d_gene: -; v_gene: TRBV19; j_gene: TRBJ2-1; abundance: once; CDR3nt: TGTGCCAGTAGTTATACCGGGGTCTACAATGAGCAGTTCTTC; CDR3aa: CASSYTGVYNEQFF
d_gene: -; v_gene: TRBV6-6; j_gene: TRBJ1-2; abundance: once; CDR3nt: TGTGCCAGCAGTTACTCGAAGGCGGCCGAAGGAAACACCTTC; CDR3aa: CASSYSKAAEGNTF
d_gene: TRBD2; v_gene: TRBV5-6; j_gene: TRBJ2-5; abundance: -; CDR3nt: TGTGCCAGCAAATGGTCTAGCGGTGGGGGGACCCAGTACTTC; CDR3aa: CASKWSSGGGTQYF
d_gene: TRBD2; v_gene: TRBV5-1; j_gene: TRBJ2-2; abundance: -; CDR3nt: TGCGCCAGCAGCTTACTAGCGGGGGGGAACACCGGGGAGCTGTTTTTT; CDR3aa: CASSLLAGGNTGELFF
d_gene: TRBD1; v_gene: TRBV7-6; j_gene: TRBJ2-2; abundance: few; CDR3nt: TGTGCCAGCAGCTCCTCGACAGGGGCCTCGGAGCTGTTTTTT; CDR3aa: CASSSSTGASELFF
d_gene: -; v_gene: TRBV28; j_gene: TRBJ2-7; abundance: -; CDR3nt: TGTGCCAGCACCCAACAAAACTACGAGCAGTACTTC; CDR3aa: CASTQQNYEQYF
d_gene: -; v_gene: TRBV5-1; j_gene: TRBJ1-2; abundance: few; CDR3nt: TGCGCCAGCAGCTTGACAGGGACGGTTGGCTACACCTTC; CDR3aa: CASSLTGTVGYTF
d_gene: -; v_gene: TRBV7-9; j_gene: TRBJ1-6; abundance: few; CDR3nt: TGTGCCAGCAGCTTCGGAGGGGATAATTCACCCCTCCACTTT; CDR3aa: CASSFGGDNSPLHF
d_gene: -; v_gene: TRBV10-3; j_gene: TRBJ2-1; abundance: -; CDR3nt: TGTGCCATTGGCAAAGATGCGCAGTTCTTC; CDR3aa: CAIGKDAQFF
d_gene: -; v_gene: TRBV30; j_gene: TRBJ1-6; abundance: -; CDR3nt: TGTGCCTGGAGGACTCGGCAGGGACCCCTCCACTTT; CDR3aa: CAWRTRQGPLHF
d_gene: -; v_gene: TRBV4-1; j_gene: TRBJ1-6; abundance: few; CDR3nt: TGCGCCAGCAGCCAAGGTGGAGGGGGTAATTCACCCCTCCACTTT; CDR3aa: CASSQGGGGNSPLHF
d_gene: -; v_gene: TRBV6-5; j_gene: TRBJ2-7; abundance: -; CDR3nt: TGTGCCAGCAGTCCCCGGGGCGAGCAGTACTTC; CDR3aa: CASSPRGEQYF
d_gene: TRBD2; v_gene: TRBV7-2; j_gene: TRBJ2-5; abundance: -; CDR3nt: TGTGCCAGCAGCCACCGGACTAGCGGGGGGGCAGAGACCCAGTACTTC; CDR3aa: CASSHRTSGGAETQYF
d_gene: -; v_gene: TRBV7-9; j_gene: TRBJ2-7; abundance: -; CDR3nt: TGTGCCAGCGCCACAGGAGGGGGCCCCTACGAGCAGTACTTC; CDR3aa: CASATGGGPYEQYF
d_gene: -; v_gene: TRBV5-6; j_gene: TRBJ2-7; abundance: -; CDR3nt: TGTGCCAGCAGCTTGGGACAGGTTTTCGGGCAGTACTTC; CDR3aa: CASSLGQVFGQYF
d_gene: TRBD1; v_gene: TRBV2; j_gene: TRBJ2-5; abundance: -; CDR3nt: TGTGCCAGCAGTGCAGGGGGTATGGAAGAGACCCAGTACTTC; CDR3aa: CASSAGGMEETQYF
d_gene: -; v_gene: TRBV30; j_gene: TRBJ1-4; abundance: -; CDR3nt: TGTGCCTGGAACCGAGACAGGTCTAATGAAAAACTGTTTTTT; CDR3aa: CAWNRDRSNEKLFF
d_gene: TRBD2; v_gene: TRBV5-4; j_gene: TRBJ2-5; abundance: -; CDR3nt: TGTGCCAGCAGCGAGGGACTAGCGCTGAAGACCCAGTACTTC; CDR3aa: CASSEGLALKTQYF
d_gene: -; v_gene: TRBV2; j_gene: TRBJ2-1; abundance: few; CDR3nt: TGTGCCAGCAGGATGACAGGAAGCTCCTACAATGAGCAGTTCTTC; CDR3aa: CASRMTGSSYNEQFF
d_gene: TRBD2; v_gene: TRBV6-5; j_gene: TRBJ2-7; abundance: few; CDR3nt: TGTGCCAGCAGTTACAAGCGGGGGCCCTACGAGCAGTACTTC; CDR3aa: CASSYKRGPYEQYF
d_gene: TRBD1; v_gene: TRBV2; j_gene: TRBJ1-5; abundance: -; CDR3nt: TGTGCCAGCAGTAGACAGGGGGATCGTCAGCCCCAGCATTTT; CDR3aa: CASSRQGDRQPQHF
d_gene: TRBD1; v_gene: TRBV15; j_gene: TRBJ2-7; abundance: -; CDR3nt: TGTGCCACCAGCGAACGGGACAGGAGCTACGAGCAGTACTTC; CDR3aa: CATSERDRSYEQYF
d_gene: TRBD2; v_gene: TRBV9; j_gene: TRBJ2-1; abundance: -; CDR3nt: TGTGCCAGCAGCGTAGGCGGGGGGCGCGGGAATGAGCAGTTCTTC; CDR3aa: CASSVGGGRGNEQFF
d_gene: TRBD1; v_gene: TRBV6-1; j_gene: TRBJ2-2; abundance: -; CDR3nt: TGTGCCAGCGGGGACAGGGTGGAGCTGTTTTTT; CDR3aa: CASGDRVELFF
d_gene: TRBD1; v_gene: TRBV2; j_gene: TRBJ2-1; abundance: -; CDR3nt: TGTGCCAGCAGGCCAGGGGGAGATGAGCAGTTCTTC; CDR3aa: CASRPGGDEQFF
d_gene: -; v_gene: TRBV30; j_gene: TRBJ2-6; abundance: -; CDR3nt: TGTGCCTGGGAGGGCATGGCTCTGGGGGCCAACGTCCTGACTTTC; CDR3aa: CAWEGMALGANVLTF
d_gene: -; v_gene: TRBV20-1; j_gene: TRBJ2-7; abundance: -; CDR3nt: TGCAGTGCTAGACAGCCCTACGAGCAGTACTTC; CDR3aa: CSARQPYEQYF
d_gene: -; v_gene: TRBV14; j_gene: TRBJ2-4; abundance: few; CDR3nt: TGTGCCAGCAGCCCTGGAGGGGACACTCCCTCCCGAGCCAAAAACATTCAGTACTTC; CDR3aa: CASSPGGDTPSRAKNIQYF
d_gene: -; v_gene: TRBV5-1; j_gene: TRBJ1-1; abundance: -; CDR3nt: TGCGCCAGCAGCTTCCAGGGGTTTTTGGGCACTGAAGCTTTCTTT; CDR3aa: CASSFQGFLGTEAFF
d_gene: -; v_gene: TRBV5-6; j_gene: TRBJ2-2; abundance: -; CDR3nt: TGTGCCAGCAGCTTGGCCTGGGGGACGGGCACCGGGGAGCTGTTTTTT; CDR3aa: CASSLAWGTGTGELFF
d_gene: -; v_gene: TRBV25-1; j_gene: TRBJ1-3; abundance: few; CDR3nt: TGTGCCAGCAGTCGGGGATCTGGAAACACCATATATTTT; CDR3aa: CASSRGSGNTIYF
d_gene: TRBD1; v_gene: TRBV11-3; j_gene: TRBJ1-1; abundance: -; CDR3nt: TGTGCCAGCAGCTTTCCCCAGGGGGCTGGTGGGAACACTGAAGCTTTCTTT; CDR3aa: CASSFPQGAGGNTEAFF
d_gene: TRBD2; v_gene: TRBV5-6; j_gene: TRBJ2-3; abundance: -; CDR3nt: TGTGCCAGCAGCCCTACTAGCGGGGGGGCCCTGGATACGCAGTATTTT; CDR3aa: CASSPTSGGALDTQYF
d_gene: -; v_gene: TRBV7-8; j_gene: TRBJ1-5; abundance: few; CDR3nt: TGTGCCAGCAGCCCCCAGACGGGGCAGCCCCAGCATTTT; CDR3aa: CASSPQTGQPQHF
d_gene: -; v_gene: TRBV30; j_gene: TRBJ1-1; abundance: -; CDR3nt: TGTGCCTGGAGTGACAGGCAGGACACTGAAGCTTTCTTT; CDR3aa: CAWSDRQDTEAFF
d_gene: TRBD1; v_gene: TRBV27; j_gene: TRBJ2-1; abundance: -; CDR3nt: TGTGCCAGCAGTCGACAGGGAGAGCAGTTCTTC; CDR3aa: CASSRQGEQFF
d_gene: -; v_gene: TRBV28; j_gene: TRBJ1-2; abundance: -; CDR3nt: TGTGCCAGCAGCTTCATCGACAGGCCCTATGGCTACACCTTC; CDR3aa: CASSFIDRPYGYTF
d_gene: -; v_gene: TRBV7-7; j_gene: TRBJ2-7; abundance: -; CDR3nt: TGTGCCAGCAGCCAAGGACAGTCCTACGAGCAGTACTTC; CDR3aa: CASSQGQSYEQYF
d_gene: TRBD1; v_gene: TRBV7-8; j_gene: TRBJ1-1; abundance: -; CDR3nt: TGTGCCAGCAGATCAGGGGGGAGGGCTGAAGCTTTCTTT; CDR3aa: CASRSGGRAEAFF
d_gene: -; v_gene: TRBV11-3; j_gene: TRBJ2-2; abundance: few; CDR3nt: TGTGCCAGCAGCATAGGGTCAGGTACCGGGGAGCTGTTTTTT; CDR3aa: CASSIGSGTGELFF
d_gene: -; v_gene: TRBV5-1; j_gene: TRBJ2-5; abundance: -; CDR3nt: TGCGCCAGCAGCTTCGTGCCCCAAGAGACCCAGTACTTC; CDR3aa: CASSFVPQETQYF
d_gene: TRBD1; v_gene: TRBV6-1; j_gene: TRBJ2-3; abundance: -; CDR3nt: TGTGCCAGCAGGTGGACAGGGATCACAGATACGCAGTATTTT; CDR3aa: CASRWTGITDTQYF
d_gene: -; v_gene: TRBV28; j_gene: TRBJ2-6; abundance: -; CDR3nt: TGTGCCAGCAGTTTGATCTCTGGGGCCAACGTCCTGACTTTC; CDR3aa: CASSLISGANVLTF